Presented here are 17 T cell receptor beta chains from one specimen sequenced in a study of shared clonotypes between healthy human individuals. Sequencing was performed with immunoSEQ multiplex PCR; in TCRdb, only in-frame clones are kept and a portion is missing. The table includes about 1.1 million clones, roughly 74% detected once. The sample consisted of memory CD4+ T cells from PBMCs. The subset here: CD45RA-negative fraction. The receptors here all came from a man younger than 35 in good health. Some clones in this sample may be carry-over from other donors' samples.

The gene calls are TRBV2 and TRBJ2-1; the D call may be TRBD1 or TRBD2 (7 bases each). From germline, CDR1 is SNHLY and CDR2 FYNNEI. Trimming shortened V by 8 bases and J by 9 bases, and 26 bases separated the two germline ends. The CDR3 runs to 16 residues. The CDR3 here is CASVRGGQASGSEQFF. The CDR3 bases are TGTGCCAGCGTCCGAGGGGGCCAGGCTAGCGGTAGTGAGCAGTTCTTC.

V and J are TRBV5-4 and TRBJ2-3, with 9 nucleotides matching TRBD1. Germline V CDR1 and CDR2: SGHNT, YYREEE (reference sequence). This CDR3 comprises 17 residues. Losses at the gene ends were 4 bases for V and 6 bases for J; bases not matched to a gene: 15. The CDR3 here is CASSGGTGLTLGDTQYF. CDR3 nucleotide sequence: TGTGCCAGCAGCGGAGGGACAGGGCTTACCCTAGGTGATACGCAGTATTTT.

The rearrangement uses TRBV11-3 and TRBJ2-3; 7 nucleotides line up with TRBD1. The CDR3 length is 16 residues. Germline V gene data show CDR1 as SGHNT and CDR2 as YENEEA. With V trimmed by 4 bases and J by 3 bases, 10 bases remained unmatched. This CDR3 is CASSSRTGRSTDTQYF. CDR3 in DNA: TGTGCCAGCAGCTCCCGGACAGGCAGATCAACAGATACGCAGTATTTT.

With respect to this clone: In the same sample, other DNA sequences code for this CDR3. The V and J genes are TRBV5-6 and TRBJ2-7, with D tentatively TRBD2 (5 bases). CDR3 length equals 12 residues. The germline V gene has CDR1 SGHDT and CDR2 YYEEEE. Trimming took off 1 base at V and 3 bases at J, with 5 bases between the two ends. The CDR3 DNA reads as TGTGCCAGCAGCTTGACTAGCTACGAGCAGTACTTC. This sequence encodes CASSLTSYEQYF.

V gene TRBV11-2 combines with J gene TRBJ2-5; 12 bases fit TRBD2. Germline assignment: CDR1 SGHAT and CDR2 FQNNGV. Losses at the gene ends were 1 base for V and 0 bases for J; bases not matched to a gene: 6. The CDR3 is 18 residues long. The CDR3 region has the DNA TGTGCCAGCAGCTTAGTGTCTAGCGGGAGGGGGTACCAAGAGACCCAGTACTTC. It yields the protein CASSLVSSGRGYQETQYF.

V gene TRBV7-9 combines with J gene TRBJ2-3; D possibly corresponds to TRBD1 (5 bases). V lost 5 bases and J 2 bases, leaving 14 bases between the germline ends. The V gene's germline CDR1 is SEHNR and CDR2 FQNEAQ (reference sequence). The CDR3 runs to 15 residues. CDR3 nucleotides: TGTGCCAGCAGCGTCGGGCAGGGAACCACAGATACGCAGTATTTT. Protein sequence: CASSVGQGTTDTQYF.

About this clone itself: This same CDR3 is encoded by further DNA sequences in the sample. The V and J genes are TRBV18 and TRBJ1-1; a possible D gene is TRBD1 (5 bases). The germline gives CDR1 KGHSH, CDR2 LQKENI. This CDR3 has 14 amino acids. V was shortened by 3 bases and J by 4 bases, with 12 bases between the two germline ends. The CDR3 region has the DNA TGTGCCAGCTCACCTCAGGGCCTAGGCACTGAAGCTTTCTTT. Translation: CASSPQGLGTEAFF.

The rearrangement uses TRBV19 and TRBJ1-5; no definite D call. From germline, CDR1 is LNHDA and CDR2 SQIVND (reference sequence). This CDR3 region has 16 residues. Trimming removed 2 bases at V and 0 bases at J, with 11 bases between. CDR3 amino acids: CASSISVGGSNQPQHF. CDR3 coding DNA: TGTGCCAGTAGTATAAGTGTGGGCGGTAGCAATCAGCCCCAGCATTTT.

The gene calls are TRBV5-1 and TRBJ2-7, with 15 positions matching TRBD2. The CDR3 is 19 residues long. CDR1 SGHRS and CDR2 YFSETQ come from the germline V gene. The trim removed 4 bases at V and 0 bases at J, leaving 11 bases unmatched. This CDR3 reads CASSPGGLAGGKLSYEQYF. As DNA, the CDR3 is TGCGCCAGCAGCCCGGGTGGACTAGCGGGAGGGAAACTCTCCTACGAGCAGTACTTC.

The V call is TRBV18, the J call TRBJ1-3; D not resolved. There are 14 residues in the CDR3. Deletions cut 5 bases from V and 1 base from J, with 9 bases between. CDR1 is KGHSH and CDR2 is LQKENI in the germline V gene. CDR3 region: CASSSGTSGNTIYF. CDR3 DNA sequence: TGTGCCAGCTCATCGGGCACATCTGGAAACACCATATATTTT.

This clone turned up a few times. This CDR3 is CAISEGPSSSYEQYF. CDR3 DNA: TGTGCCATCAGTGAGGGGCCTTCGTCGTCCTACGAGCAGTACTTC. The chain combines TRBV10-3 with TRBJ2-7, with D unresolved. The V end lost 2 bases, the J end lost 1 base, and 12 bases lay between the germline ends. Germline assignment: CDR1 ENHRY and CDR2 SYGVKD. The CDR3 is 15 amino acids.

The chain combines TRBV7-3 with TRBJ2-1; D remains ambiguous. The V and J ends lost 2 bases and 0 bases respectively, with 11 bases between them. The CDR3 covers 16 residues. In germline, CDR1 is SGHTA, CDR2 FQGTGA. The CDR3 bases are TGTGCCAGCAGCTTATTCCCCAAGAGCTCCTACAATGAGCAGTTCTTC. Translation gives CASSLFPKSSYNEQFF.

The chain couples TRBV5-4 to TRBJ2-3, with 8 positions matching TRBD2. V was clipped by 2 bases and J by 2 bases; unmatched bases: 13. Germline-derived CDR1 and CDR2 are SGHNT and YYREEE (reference sequence). This CDR3 region has 18 residues. For the CDR3, the DNA is TGTGCCAGCAGCTTCCGTCTTTTCGGGAGGGCCTTCACAGATACGCAGTATTTT. Its protein is CASSFRLFGRAFTDTQYF.

The chain uses TRBV19 and TRBJ1-2; D is unresolved. The CDR3 has 16 residues. Germline V gene data show CDR1 as LNHDA and CDR2 as SQIVND (reference sequence). V was shortened by 4 bases and J by 5 bases, with 20 bases between the two germline ends. This CDR3 is CASSKGSAQTSYGYTF. As DNA, the CDR3 is TGTGCCAGTAGTAAAGGATCGGCGCAGACTTCTTATGGCTACACCTTC. Full variable domain (missing parts from reference TRBV19 and TRBJ1-2): DGGITQSPKYLFRKEGQNVTLSCEQNLNHDAMYWYRQDPGQGLRLIYYSQIVNDFQKGDIAEGYSVSREKKESFPLTVTSAQKNPTAFYLCASSKGSAQTSYGYTFGSGTRLTVV.

This clone was seen more than once but under ten times. The chain uses TRBV2 and TRBJ2-1, with 12 bases identical to TRBD2. Germline CDR1 and CDR2: SNHLY and FYNNEI. The CDR3 length is 16 residues. V was pared by 4 bases and J by 4 bases, with 5 bases of the junction left unmatched. The CDR3 here is CASSGDLAGGYNEQFF. Written as DNA, the CDR3 is TGTGCCAGCAGTGGAGATCTAGCGGGAGGGTACAATGAGCAGTTCTTC.

The V gene is TRBV5-4, the J gene TRBJ2-5; a weak D match, TRBD2 (7 bases). Looked up from germline, CDR1 is SGHNT and CDR2 is YYREEE (reference sequence). V was pared by 4 bases and J by 5 bases, with 21 bases between. The CDR3 is made up of 16 amino acids. The CDR3 region has the DNA TGTGCCAGCAGCCTAACCCCGGGGGGCGCCTGGGAGACCCAGTACTTC. Translated: CASSLTPGGAWETQYF.

This chain uses TRBV4-1 with TRBJ2-3, with a possible D match to TRBD1 (5 bases). This CDR3 has 15 residues. Per germline, CDR1 MGHRA and CDR2 YSYEKL. With 4 bases removed from V and 1 base from J, the gap between germline ends came to 12 bases. CDR3: CASSLAGRGTDTQYF. CDR3 bases: TGCGCCAGCAGCCTCGCCGGCAGGGGCACAGATACGCAGTATTTT.